This TCR beta chain derives from a study of T-cell reconstitution after alpha-beta-depleted transplantation in children. Preparing the TCRbeta library involved the use of unique molecular identifiers. TCRdb re-analysed the PCR reads in MiXCR, keeping a single row per CDR3 protein. The sample shows hundreds of thousands of distinct CDR3 sequences, about a quarter of them seen only once. This clonotype was seen at least ten times. The antigen is not known. Germline trimming cut 6 bases from V and 4 bases from J; bases unmatched to any gene: 12. This CDR3 has 17 amino acids. Germline V gene lookup returns CDR1 DFQATT and CDR2 SNEGSKA (reference sequence). The study, taken as a whole, reports: T cells produced anew were the main source of T-cell counts and diversity one year after transplant. Day-60 TCRbeta diversity that was high in some patients was derived from surviving recipient T cells and thymic progenitors.

The V call is TRBV20-1, the J call TRBJ2-5; 15 positions agree with TRBD2. The starting material was PBMCs, obtained before TCRalphabeta/CD19-depleted stem cell transplant. The sequence derives from a girl aged 2-10 years with Fanconi anemia, due to receive a stem cell transplant. The CDR3 loop is CSAFAGTSGGPGETQYF. CDR3 nucleotides: TGCAGTGCGTTCGCCGGGACTAGCGGGGGGCCCGGAGAGACCCAGTACTTC.